A selection of T cell receptor beta chains follows, all from one sample in a study of response to subunit inactivated influenza vaccine. TCRdb re-called the RT-PCR reads through MiXCR, storing one row per CDR3 protein. The sample contains a few hundred thousand distinct CDR3 sequences, roughly 10% of which appear only once. Another study also made use of these data, one on T cells expressing NK-cell markers.

The specimen was PBMCs from blood, collected on the day of vaccination. These receptors all stem from a man aged 45-65 years who received an inactivated influenza vaccine. The CDR3 runs from the conserved cysteine through the conserved F or W. A D gene is named only where the DNA matches it firmly. Not all rows give a size; the values are once, few, many and, for expanded clones, a class.

J gene: TRBJ2-2
D gene: .
V gene: TRBV12-5
clone size: .
CDR3 protein: CASGLTRGTFRTGELFF
CDR3 DNA: TGTGCTAGTGGTTTGACACGGGGAACCTTTCGGACCGGGGAGCTGTTTTTT

J gene: TRBJ2-3
D gene: .
V gene: TRBV25-1
clone size: .
CDR3 protein: CASSESTGRGVDTQYF
CDR3 DNA: TGTGCCAGCAGTGAATCGACAGGCCGGGGCGTTGATACGCAGTATTTT

J gene: TRBJ2-1
D gene: .
V gene: TRBV12-3/TRBV12-4
clone size: .
CDR3 protein: CASSLPPYNEQFF
CDR3 DNA: TGTGCCAGCAGTTTACCCCCATACAATGAGCAGTTCTTC

J gene: TRBJ1-5
D gene: TRBD1
V gene: TRBV20-1
clone size: few
CDR3 protein: CSADRGAYSNQPQHF
CDR3 DNA: TGCAGTGCTGACAGGGGTGCTTATAGCAATCAGCCCCAGCATTTT

J gene: TRBJ2-7
D gene: .
V gene: TRBV12-3/TRBV12-4
clone size: .
CDR3 protein: CASSFEVSLWYEQYF
CDR3 DNA: TGTGCCAGCAGTTTCGAAGTCTCCTTGTGGTACGAGCAGTACTTC

J gene: TRBJ1-2
D gene: .
V gene: TRBV20-1
clone size: many
CDR3 protein: CSARGMRAYGYTF
CDR3 DNA: TGCAGTGCCCGGGGCATGAGGGCCTATGGCTACACCTTC

J gene: TRBJ2-7
D gene: .
V gene: TRBV5-1
clone size: .
CDR3 protein: CASSLAGGFEQYF
CDR3 DNA: TGCGCCAGCAGCTTGGCTGGCGGATTCGAGCAGTACTTC

J gene: TRBJ2-3
D gene: TRBD2
V gene: TRBV20-1
clone size: many
CDR3 protein: CSASGIGAGDTDTQYF
CDR3 DNA: TGCAGTGCTAGTGGTATCGGAGCGGGGGACACAGATACGCAGTATTTT

J gene: TRBJ2-6
D gene: .
V gene: TRBV28
clone size: few
CDR3 protein: CASSPPKGVGGANVLTF
CDR3 DNA: TGTGCCAGCAGCCCCCCTAAAGGGGTTGGTGGGGCCAACGTCCTGACTTTC

J gene: TRBJ2-7
D gene: .
V gene: TRBV29-1
clone size: few
CDR3 protein: CSVWQSLRQYF
CDR3 DNA: TGCAGCGTTTGGCAGTCCCTTCGGCAGTACTTC

J gene: TRBJ1-4
D gene: TRBD1
V gene: TRBV5-1
clone size: few
CDR3 protein: CASSLGQGMRGEKLFF
CDR3 DNA: TGCGCCAGCAGCTTGGGACAGGGGATGCGTGGTGAAAAACTGTTTTTT

J gene: TRBJ2-7
D gene: TRBD1
V gene: TRBV6-2/TRBV6-3
clone size: many
CDR3 protein: CASSDRGEQYF
CDR3 DNA: TGTGCCAGCAGTGACAGGGGCGAGCAGTACTTC

J gene: TRBJ1-2
D gene: .
V gene: TRBV5-4
clone size: .
CDR3 protein: CASSLTGEALLGYTF
CDR3 DNA: TGTGCCAGCAGCTTGACTGGCGAGGCACTTCTCGGCTACACCTTC

J gene: TRBJ1-6
D gene: .
V gene: TRBV9
clone size: few
CDR3 protein: CASSVQSSYNSPLHF
CDR3 DNA: TGTGCCAGCAGCGTCCAGAGCTCCTATAATTCACCCCTCCACTTT

J gene: TRBJ1-4
D gene: .
V gene: TRBV12-3/TRBV12-4
clone size: .
CDR3 protein: CASTGAEGEKLFF
CDR3 DNA: TGTGCCAGCACCGGGGCCGAGGGGGAAAAACTGTTTTTT

J gene: TRBJ1-6
D gene: .
V gene: TRBV12-3/TRBV12-4
clone size: many
CDR3 protein: CASRGSSYNSPLHF
CDR3 DNA: TGTGCCAGCAGAGGGAGCTCCTATAATTCACCCCTCCACTTT

J gene: TRBJ1-6
D gene: TRBD1
V gene: TRBV5-1
clone size: many
CDR3 protein: CASSVQGTGNSPLHF
CDR3 DNA: TGCGCCAGCAGCGTGCAGGGGACAGGGAATTCACCCCTCCACTTT

J gene: TRBJ2-3
D gene: .
V gene: TRBV19
clone size: .
CDR3 protein: CASSISGISTDTQYF
CDR3 DNA: TGTGCCAGTAGTATATCGGGGATTAGCACAGATACGCAGTATTTT

J gene: TRBJ2-3
D gene: TRBD2
V gene: TRBV7-9
clone size: few
CDR3 protein: CAPGGAGGTDTQYF
CDR3 DNA: TGTGCTCCCGGCGGAGCGGGAGGGACAGATACGCAGTATTTT

J gene: TRBJ2-2
D gene: .
V gene: TRBV6-5
clone size: .
CDR3 protein: CASSFTRYYGELFF
CDR3 DNA: TGTGCCAGCAGCTTTACTAGATACTACGGGGAGCTGTTTTTT

J gene: TRBJ1-1
D gene: .
V gene: TRBV5-1
clone size: few
CDR3 protein: CASSAGPNTEAFF
CDR3 DNA: TGCGCCAGCAGCGCTGGACCGAACACTGAAGCTTTCTTT

J gene: TRBJ2-1
D gene: .
V gene: TRBV6-2/TRBV6-3
clone size: .
CDR3 protein: CASRRSGLSYNEQFF
CDR3 DNA: TGTGCCAGCAGACGTAGCGGCCTCTCCTACAATGAGCAGTTCTTC

J gene: TRBJ2-5
D gene: .
V gene: TRBV21-1
clone size: many
CDR3 protein: CALDRGRKETQYF
CDR3 DNA: TGTGCCCTCGACAGGGGGCGTAAAGAGACCCAGTACTTC

J gene: TRBJ1-4
D gene: .
V gene: TRBV27
clone size: many
CDR3 protein: CASSSLPPSEKLFF
CDR3 DNA: TGTGCCAGCAGTTCCTTACCCCCGTCTGAAAAACTGTTTTTT

J gene: TRBJ2-7
D gene: .
V gene: TRBV20-1
clone size: many
CDR3 protein: CSASGGLLTYEQYF
CDR3 DNA: TGCAGTGCTAGCGGGGGCTTACTAACCTACGAGCAGTACTTC

J gene: TRBJ1-2
D gene: TRBD1
V gene: TRBV12-3/TRBV12-4
clone size: few
CDR3 protein: CASSLRGRGEGYTF
CDR3 DNA: TGTGCCAGCAGTTTAAGGGGCAGGGGGGAAGGCTACACCTTC

J gene: TRBJ2-6
D gene: .
V gene: TRBV24-1
clone size: .
CDR3 protein: CATSDSSGANVLTF
CDR3 DNA: TGTGCCACCAGTGATAGCTCTGGGGCCAACGTCCTGACTTTC

J gene: TRBJ2-4
D gene: TRBD2
V gene: TRBV5-6
clone size: many
CDR3 protein: CASSWSGGKYIQYF
CDR3 DNA: TGTGCCAGCAGCTGGTCGGGGGGGAAGTACATTCAGTACTTC

J gene: TRBJ2-7
D gene: .
V gene: TRBV6-2/TRBV6-3
clone size: .
CDR3 protein: CASRLLARSYEQYF
CDR3 DNA: TGTGCCAGCAGGCTACTAGCCCGCTCCTACGAGCAGTACTTC

J gene: TRBJ1-5
D gene: TRBD1
V gene: TRBV29-1
clone size: .
CDR3 protein: CSGLRQGGNQPQHF
CDR3 DNA: TGCAGCGGATTACGACAGGGTGGGAACCAGCCCCAGCATTTT

J gene: TRBJ1-4
D gene: .
V gene: TRBV4-3
clone size: .
CDR3 protein: CASSQEGARGEKLFF
CDR3 DNA: TGCGCCAGCAGCCAAGAGGGGGCCAGGGGTGAAAAACTGTTTTTT

J gene: TRBJ2-5
D gene: .
V gene: TRBV20-1
clone size: .
CDR3 protein: CSARDAYGAQETQYF
CDR3 DNA: TGCAGTGCTAGAGATGCCTACGGCGCCCAAGAGACCCAGTACTTC

J gene: TRBJ1-1
D gene: .
V gene: TRBV5-6
clone size: .
CDR3 protein: CASSWGWAGNTEAFF
CDR3 DNA: TGTGCCAGCAGCTGGGGGTGGGCTGGGAACACTGAAGCTTTCTTT

J gene: TRBJ2-5
D gene: .
V gene: TRBV4-3
clone size: many
CDR3 protein: CASSQAAQETQYF
CDR3 DNA: TGCGCCAGCAGCCAGGCAGCCCAAGAGACCCAGTACTTC

J gene: TRBJ1-4
D gene: .
V gene: TRBV5-1
clone size: .
CDR3 protein: CASSLGINLRGNEKLFF
CDR3 DNA: TGCGCCAGCAGCTTGGGAATAAACTTGAGAGGGAATGAAAAACTGTTTTTT

J gene: TRBJ1-2
D gene: .
V gene: TRBV5-5
clone size: .
CDR3 protein: CASSGLRGRNYGYTF
CDR3 DNA: TGTGCCAGCAGCGGCTTACGGGGGAGGAATTATGGCTACACCTTC

J gene: TRBJ2-1
D gene: .
V gene: TRBV6-2/TRBV6-3
clone size: few
CDR3 protein: CASSKGWEQFF
CDR3 DNA: TGTGCCAGCAGCAAGGGGTGGGAGCAGTTCTTC

J gene: TRBJ2-3
D gene: .
V gene: TRBV18
clone size: .
CDR3 protein: CASSPGVRGGTDTQYF
CDR3 DNA: TGTGCCAGCTCACCAGGGGTGAGAGGAGGCACAGATACGCAGTATTTT

J gene: TRBJ2-6
D gene: .
V gene: TRBV29-1
clone size: few
CDR3 protein: CSVVWASGANVLTF
CDR3 DNA: TGCAGCGTTGTATGGGCCTCTGGGGCCAACGTCCTGACTTTC

J gene: TRBJ2-7
D gene: .
V gene: TRBV14
clone size: .
CDR3 protein: CASSHGTGIDEQYF
CDR3 DNA: TGTGCCAGCAGCCACGGGACGGGAATCGACGAGCAGTACTTC

J gene: TRBJ2-2
D gene: .
V gene: TRBV20-1
clone size: few
CDR3 protein: CSARGSSGGELFF
CDR3 DNA: TGCAGTGCTAGAGGCTCCTCTGGCGGGGAGCTGTTTTTT

J gene: TRBJ2-2
D gene: .
V gene: TRBV7-2
clone size: few
CDR3 protein: CASSLAVPGTGNTGELFF
CDR3 DNA: TGTGCCAGCAGCTTAGCGGTTCCCGGGACGGGGAACACCGGGGAGCTGTTTTTT

J gene: TRBJ2-5
D gene: .
V gene: TRBV6-2/TRBV6-3
clone size: few
CDR3 protein: CASSYYRDTAGETQYF
CDR3 DNA: TGTGCCAGCAGTTACTACCGAGACACAGCCGGGGAGACCCAGTACTTC

J gene: TRBJ2-1
D gene: .
V gene: TRBV12-3/TRBV12-4
clone size: medium-sized
CDR3 protein: CASSRYNEQFF
CDR3 DNA: TGTGCCAGCAGCCGATATAATGAGCAGTTCTTC

J gene: TRBJ2-7
D gene: TRBD1
V gene: TRBV5-1
clone size: many
CDR3 protein: CASSLRGQGGEQYF
CDR3 DNA: TGCGCCAGCAGCTTACGGGGACAGGGAGGCGAGCAGTACTTC